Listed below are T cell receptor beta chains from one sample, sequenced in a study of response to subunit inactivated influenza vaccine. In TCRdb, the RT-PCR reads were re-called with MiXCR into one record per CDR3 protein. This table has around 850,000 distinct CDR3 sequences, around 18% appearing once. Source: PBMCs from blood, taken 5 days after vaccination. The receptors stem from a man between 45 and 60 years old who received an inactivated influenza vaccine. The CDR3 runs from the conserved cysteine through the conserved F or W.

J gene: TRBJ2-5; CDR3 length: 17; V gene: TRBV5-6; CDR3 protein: CASSSLTSGGLGGTQYF
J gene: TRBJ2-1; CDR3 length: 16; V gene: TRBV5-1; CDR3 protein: CASSWDDRGSNNEQFF
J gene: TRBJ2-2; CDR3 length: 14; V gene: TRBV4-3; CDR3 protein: CASSAGVNTGELFF
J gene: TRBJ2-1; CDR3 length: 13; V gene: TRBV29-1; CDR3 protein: CSGFRWTYNEQFF
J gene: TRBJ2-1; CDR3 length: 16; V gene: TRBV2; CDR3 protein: CARTLVPDRSYNEQFF
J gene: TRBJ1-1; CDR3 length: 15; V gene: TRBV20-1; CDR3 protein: CSARDPRTGNTEAFF
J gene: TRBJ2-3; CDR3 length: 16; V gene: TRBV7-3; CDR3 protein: CASSSSRGPGTDTQYF
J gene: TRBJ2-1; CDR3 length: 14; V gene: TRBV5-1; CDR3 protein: CASSQDGTYNEQFF
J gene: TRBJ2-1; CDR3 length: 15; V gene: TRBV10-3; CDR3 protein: CAISDINRESNEQFF
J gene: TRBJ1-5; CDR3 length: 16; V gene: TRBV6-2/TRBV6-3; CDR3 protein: CASSYREMYSNQPQHF
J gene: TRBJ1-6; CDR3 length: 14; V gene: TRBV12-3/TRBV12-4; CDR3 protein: CASSFGTGRSPLHF
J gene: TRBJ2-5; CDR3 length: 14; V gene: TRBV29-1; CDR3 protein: CSVGVTGRQETQYF
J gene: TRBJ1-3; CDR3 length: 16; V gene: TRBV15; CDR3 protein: CATSRERRVLRNTIYF
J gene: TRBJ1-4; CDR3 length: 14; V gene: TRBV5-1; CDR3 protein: CASSPRGLGEKLFF
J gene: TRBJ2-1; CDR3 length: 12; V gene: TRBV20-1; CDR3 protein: CSLRVRKDEQFF
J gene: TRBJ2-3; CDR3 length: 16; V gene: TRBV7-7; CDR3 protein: CASSLAQGFLTDTQYF
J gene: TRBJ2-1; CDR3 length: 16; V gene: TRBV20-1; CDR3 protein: CSASYFGTSGGYEQFF